This T cell receptor (beta chain) was sequenced in a study of cytomegalovirus exposure and HLA in healthy donors. As for the study in general: The roughly 100 million unique TCR beta sequences, from some 170 million T cells, were found by an earlier analysis.

Primers: 60 Vbeta forward and 13 Jbeta reverse. Sequencing used immunoSEQ multiplex PCR; TCRdb keeps in-frame clones, though not all of them. The sample holds about 130,000 clones, approximately 86% seen once. The TCR originated in a boy between 10 and 17 years old in good health and CMV-seronegative. Sequenced material: PBMCs.

CDR3 DNA: TGCGCCAGCAGCCAAGTCGGGGACTCCTTTGTTACCGGGGAGCTGTTTTTT. Protein: CASSQVGDSFVTGELFF. This chain links TRBV4-1 with TRBJ2-2, with TRBD2 as a possible D gene (6 bases). The CDR3 sequence is 17 residues long. CDR1 is MGHRA, CDR2 YSYEKL, per germline. Trimming stripped 1 base from V and 5 bases from J, with 17 bases between.